Following are 20 T cell receptor beta chains from one sample sequenced in a study of type 1 regulatory T cells. TCRdb fed the reads into MiXCR, producing one record per CDR3 protein. This table holds approximately 42,000 distinct CDR3 sequences, about 12% found once. The antigens for these receptors are not known. Sequencing was carried out using cultured non-Tr1 T cells, either the whole culture or a sorted T cell fraction (not recorded which). These receptors were collected from a human donor in good health.

This clonotype was found a few times. The V call is TRBV5-1, the J call TRBJ2-5; maybe TRBD2 (6 bases). This CDR3 spans 14 amino acids. V was shortened by 1 base and J by 5 bases, with 12 bases between the two germline ends. In germline, CDR1 is SGHRS, CDR2 YFSETQ. CDR3 sequence: CASSLRPGAETQYF. CDR3 in DNA: TGCGCCAGCAGCTTGCGGCCGGGAGCGGAGACCCAGTACTTC. Filled out from reference TRBV5-1 and TRBJ2-5, the complete variable domain reads KAGVTQTPRYLIKTRGQQVTLSCSPISGHRSVSWYQQTPGQGLQFLFEYFSETQRNKGNFPGRFSGRQFSNSRSEMNVSTLELGDSALYLCASSLRPGAETQYFGPGTRLLVL.

This clonotype appeared many times. V is TRBV7-2 and J is TRBJ2-3; TRBD2 matches 10 bases. The CDR3 length is 18 residues. Germline CDR1 and CDR2: SGHTA and FQGNSA. V was clipped by 4 bases and J by 1 base; unmatched bases: 11. The CDR3 DNA sequence: TGTGCCAGCAGCTCCTCGGGAGCGGGAGGGCCAGGCACAGATACGCAGTATTTT. It translates to CASSSSGAGGPGTDTQYF. The full variable domain, its missing parts supplied by reference TRBV7-2 and TRBJ2-3, is GAGVSQSPSNKVTEKGKDVELRCDPISGHTALYWYRQSLGQGLEFLIYFQGNSAPDKSGLPSDRFSAERTGGSVSTLTIQRTQQEDSAVYLCASSSSGAGGPGTDTQYFGPGTRLTVL.

The chain couples TRBV2 to TRBJ1-2; the match to TRBD1 covers 9 bases. The CDR3 consists of 15 residues. Per the germline V gene, CDR1 is SNHLY and CDR2 is FYNNEI. Written as DNA, the CDR3 is TGTGTATGGGGAACCGGGACAGGGAGAGAACATGGCTACACCTTC. Amino acid sequence: CVWGTGTGREHGYTF.

This clonotype was counted at least ten times. This rearrangement joins TRBV21-1 to TRBJ2-5; the listed D gene, TRBD2, was not tested against the DNA. TRBV21-1 is shown as a pseudogene. This CDR3 is built from 14 residues. CDR3 amino acids: CASSRLADQETQYF. The DNA for the CDR3 is TGTGCCAGCAGCAGGCTAGCGGATCAAGAGACCCAGTACTTC.

This clonotype is medium-sized (0.01 to 0.1%). The chain uses TRBV7-8 and TRBJ2-1; D is ambiguous. Germline values: CDR1 SGHVS, CDR2 FQNEAQ. The CDR3 is 12 amino acids. The V end was cut by 3 bases, the J end by 5 bases, with 5 bases between. The CDR3 here is CASSFADNEQFF. CDR3 nucleotides: TGTGCCAGCAGCTTCGCGGACAATGAGCAGTTCTTC. The full variable domain, in which reference TRBV7-8 and TRBJ2-1 provide the parts outside the CDR3, is GAGVSQSPRYKVAKRGQDVALRCDPISGHVSLFWYQQALGQGPEFLTYFQNEAQLDKSGLPSDRFFAERPEGSVSTLKIQRTQQEDSAVYLCASSFADNEQFFGPGTRLTVL.

This clonotype was picked up many times. This chain links TRBV12-3 or TRBV12-4 with TRBJ1-1, with 8 positions matching TRBD1. The CDR3 totals 14 residues. V shed 5 bases and J 2 bases; nucleotides not matched to a gene: 4. The CDR3 DNA is TGTGCCAGCAGTCCCGGGACAGGAAACACTGAAGCTTTCTTT. It yields the protein CASSPGTGNTEAFF.

The table lists this clonotype with many counts. The rearrangement links TRBV6-5 to TRBJ1-4; D is undetermined. Between the trimmed V and J ends, which lost 6 bases and 4 bases, there was a span of 21 bases. CDR1 is MNHEY, CDR2 SVGAGI, per germline. This CDR3 is built from 17 residues. The CDR3 is CASSPGAPSAVNEKLFF. The CDR3 DNA sequence: TGTGCCAGCAGCCCAGGCGCGCCGTCGGCGGTTAATGAAAAACTGTTTTTT.

This clonotype showed up many times. The chain is built from TRBV5-1 and TRBJ2-2, with TRBD2 identical over 11 bases. CDR1 and CDR2 from the germline V gene are SGHRS and YFSETQ. V shed 2 bases and J 0 bases; nucleotides not matched to a gene: 3. This CDR3 is 17 amino acids long. The CDR3 sequence: CASSLQGLAANTGELFF. CDR3 nucleotides: TGCGCCAGCAGCTTACAGGGACTAGCGGCGAACACCGGGGAGCTGTTTTTT.

Relative to its sample, this clonotype is medium-sized. The chain carries TRBV5-1 and TRBJ2-2, with TRBD1 identical over 9 bases. There are 17 residues in the CDR3. J gave up 5 bases and V 1 base, and 9 bases lay outside the gene matches. Germline V lookup: CDR1 SGHRS, CDR2 YFSETQ. The chain's CDR3 is CASSLQPGQGGTGELFF. CDR3 in DNA: TGCGCCAGCAGCTTGCAACCGGGACAGGGAGGTACCGGGGAGCTGTTTTTT.

The J gene is TRBJ1-1, the V gene TRBV27, with D possibly matching TRBD1 (6 bases). The CDR3 has 12 residues. Germline V gene lookup returns CDR1 MNHEY and CDR2 SMNVEV (reference sequence). V dropped 11 bases and J dropped 0 bases, with 10 bases sitting between them. This CDR3 is CARGAMNTEAFF. CDR3 DNA: TGTGCCCGGGGGGCCATGAACACTGAAGCTTTCTTT.

This clonotype was seen a handful of times. This sequence joins TRBV20-1 and TRBJ2-5, with 10 bases identical to TRBD2. After removal of 6 bases from V and 4 bases from J, the junction contained 5 bases not matched to a gene. This CDR3 contains 13 residues. Looked up from germline, CDR1 is DFQATT and CDR2 is SNEGSKA (reference sequence). The CDR3 sequence is CSANLAGVETQYF. The DNA for the CDR3 is TGCAGTGCGAACCTAGCGGGAGTAGAGACCCAGTACTTC.

In nucleotides, the CDR3 is TGTGCCAGCACTTTACCGGCCGGGGGGAACGAGCAGTACTTC. Residues: CASTLPAGGNEQYF. The chain links TRBV6-2 or TRBV6-3 to TRBJ2-7, with 7 bases lining up with TRBD2. CDR1 is MNHEY, CDR2 SVGEGT, per germline. The CDR3 sequence is 14 residues long. Unmatched junction bases numbered 11, after V lost 7 bases and J lost 5 bases.

This clonotype was counted ten times or more. The chain joins TRBV25-1 to TRBJ2-7; the match to TRBD2 covers 7 bases. Germline V lookup: CDR1 MGHDK, CDR2 SYGVNS. J gave up 6 bases and V 2 bases, and 7 bases lay outside the gene matches. The CDR3 sequence is 14 residues long. CDR3 region: CASSEEGTTVEQYF. The CDR3 DNA is TGTGCCAGCAGTGAAGAGGGGACTACCGTCGAGCAGTACTTC.

This clonotype was observed many times. This chain links TRBV20-1 with TRBJ2-2, with D hard to call. V lost 3 bases to trimming and J lost 1 base, with 3 bases between them. Germline CDR1 is DFQATT and CDR2 is SNEGSKA (reference sequence). The CDR3 contains 12 residues. The CDR3 coding sequence is TGCAGTGCTAGTCAGAACACCGGGGAGCTGTTTTTT. Amino acids: CSASQNTGELFF.

This chain links TRBV5-4 with TRBJ2-5; D uncertain. The CDR3 consists of 14 residues. Germline loops: CDR1 SGHNT, CDR2 YYREEE (reference sequence). V dropped 0 bases and J dropped 3 bases, with 9 bases sitting between them. The CDR3 spells CASSLVAVKETQYF. The DNA of the CDR3 is TGTGCCAGCAGCTTGGTCGCAGTAAAAGAGACCCAGTACTTC. Full variable domain (missing parts from reference TRBV5-4 and TRBJ2-5): ETGVTQSPTHLIKTRGQQVTLRCSSQSGHNTVSWYQQALGQGPQFIFQYYREEENGRGNFPPRFSGLQFPNYSSELNVNALELDDSALYLCASSLVAVKETQYFGPGTRLLVL.

This clonotype was detected many times. This sequence joins TRBV20-1 and TRBJ2-3, with D perhaps matching TRBD2 (6 bases). The CDR3 is 16 amino acids. The germline V and J ends were trimmed by 0 bases and 0 bases, with 13 bases remaining between them. Per germline, CDR1 DFQATT and CDR2 SNEGSKA (reference sequence). The DNA of the CDR3 is TGCAGTGCTAGAGACCCTGGGCGGGGAAGCACAGATACGCAGTATTTT. Encoded protein: CSARDPGRGSTDTQYF.

The J gene is TRBJ2-7, the V gene TRBV29-1; D gene ambiguous. The CDR3 has 11 residues. Trimming pared 5 bases from V and 3 bases from J, leaving 8 bases between. Germline V gene data show CDR1 as SQVTM and CDR2 as ANQGSEA. DNA for the CDR3: TGCAGCGTTTACTTGGGCTACGAGCAGTACTTC. This encodes CSVYLGYEQYF.

In its sample, this clonotype was seen a few times. DNA for the CDR3: TGTGCCAGCAGTTTTAGACGGTTCACCGGGGAGCTGTTTTTT. This translates into CASSFRRFTGELFF. The chain uses TRBV12-3 or TRBV12-4 and TRBJ2-2; D is ambiguous. This CDR3 has 14 amino acids. Trimming shortened V by 3 bases and J by 4 bases, and 9 bases separated the two germline ends.

With regard to this clonotype: The germline gene is not matched at one end of the junction; a read error may be the cause. The rearrangement links TRBV18 to TRBJ2-3, with D possibly matching TRBD2 (6 bases). The germline CDR1 and CDR2 sequences are KGHSH and LQKENI. This CDR3 region has 13 residues. The CDR3 loop reads CDSSVGEADTQYF. CDR3 nucleotide sequence: TGTGACAGCTCAGTCGGGGAGGCAGATACGCAGTATTTT.

The table lists this clonotype with a few counts. The chain recombines TRBV30 with TRBJ2-3, with 7 positions matching TRBD2. The CDR3 runs to 14 residues. Germline assignment: CDR1 GTSNPN and CDR2 SVGIG (reference sequence). Trimming removed 2 bases from V and 0 bases from J; junction bases left unmatched: 2. The CDR3 loop reads CAWSRTSSTDTQYF. In nucleotides, the CDR3 is TGTGCCTGGAGTAGGACTAGTAGCACAGATACGCAGTATTTT.